Below are 4 T cell receptor beta chains sequenced from a single sample in a study of T cell changes during pregnancy in multiple sclerosis. TCRdb keeps only in-frame clones here, not all; method: immunoSEQ multiplex PCR. Here the sample spans tens of thousands of clones, 80% to 95% being singletons. The source was CD4+ T cells from peripheral blood mononuclear cells, collected after pregnancy. These receptors were obtained from a female donor in good health, enrolled as a control in a pregnancy study.

The V gene is TRBV2, the J gene TRBJ2-5, with D perhaps matching TRBD2 (5 bases). Trimming removed 7 bases from V and 9 bases from J, with 21 bases in between. There are 14 residues in the CDR3. CDR1 and CDR2 from the germline V gene are SNHLY and FYNNEI. The CDR3 reads CASNIVPGPGAQYF. CDR3 in DNA: TGTGCCAGCAACATCGTTCCGGGTCCCGGGGCCCAGTACTTC.

The chain joins TRBV11-2 to TRBJ1-1, with D perhaps matching TRBD1 (6 bases). CDR3 size: 13 residues. The V end lost 4 bases, the J end lost 6 bases, and 12 bases lay between the germline ends. Germline V lookup: CDR1 SGHAT, CDR2 FQNNGV. Written as DNA, the CDR3 is TGTGCCAGCAGCTGGACAGAAAACGCTGAAGCTTTCTTT. It yields the protein CASSWTENAEAFF.

The J gene is TRBJ2-3, the V gene TRBV4-2; 8 nucleotides align to TRBD2. CDR3 length: 17 residues. Per germline, CDR1 LGHNA and CDR2 YNFKEQ. J gave up 1 base and V 4 bases, and 10 bases lay outside the gene matches. Written as DNA, the CDR3 is TGTGCCAGCAGCCCAACGGGAGGGGCGGGGGGCACAGATACGCAGTATTTT. Translating gives CASSPTGGAGGTDTQYF.

The chain combines TRBV11-2 with TRBJ1-1; TRBD1 agrees at 7 bases. The length of the CDR3 is 14 residues. The ends lost 5 bases at V and 2 bases at J; junction bases unmatched: 5. The germline V gene encodes CDR1 SGHAT and CDR2 FQNNGV. The CDR3 DNA follows: TGTGCCAGCAGCCGACGGGACAGTAACACTGAAGCTTTCTTT. Its translation is CASSRRDSNTEAFF. Full variable domain (missing parts from reference TRBV11-2 and TRBJ1-1): EAGVAQSPRYKIIEKRQSVAFWCNPISGHATLYWYQQILGQGPKLLIQFQNNGVVDDSQLPKDRFSAERLKGVDSTLKIQPAKLEDSAVYLCASSRRDSNTEAFFGQGTRLTVV.